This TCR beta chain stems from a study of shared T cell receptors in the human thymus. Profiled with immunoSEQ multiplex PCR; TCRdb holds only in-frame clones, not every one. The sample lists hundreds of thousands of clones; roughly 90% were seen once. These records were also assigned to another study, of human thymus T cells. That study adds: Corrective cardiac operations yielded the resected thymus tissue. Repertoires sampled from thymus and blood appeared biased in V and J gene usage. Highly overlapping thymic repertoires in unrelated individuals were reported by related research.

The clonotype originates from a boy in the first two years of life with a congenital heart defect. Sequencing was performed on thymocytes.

CDR3 sequence (DNA): TGTGCCAGCAGCTTCCATAGCGGGAGTGACTATACGCAGTATTTT. It translates to CASSFHSGSDYTQYF. The rearrangement links TRBV11-3 to TRBJ2-3, with TRBD2 matching 9 bases. Germline trimming cut 3 bases from V and 7 bases from J; bases unmatched to any gene: 8. This CDR3 has 15 amino acids. Germline V CDR1 and CDR2: SGHNT, YENEEA.